This is a list of T cell receptor beta chains from one sample in a study of blood T cell repertoires in COVID-19. The method was immunoSEQ multiplex PCR; TCRdb's version includes in-frame clones alone and lacks a portion of them. The table has nearly 95,000 clones, around 87% seen once. Sequenced sample: peripheral blood. All receptors come from a human donor with acute or convalescent COVID-19. The donor label of this sample is uncertain. The CDR3 runs from the conserved cysteine through the conserved F or W. The D gene is left open where the match is weak. Some rows mark clone size as missing; the rest say once, few, many or name a class of expanded clone.

D,J,size,V,DNA,CDR3
-,TRBJ1-4,few,TRBV11-2,TGTGCCAGCGCGCGGGGCGGCGTTACTAATGAAAAACTGTTTTTT,CASARGGVTNEKLFF
-,TRBJ1-3,-,TRBV7-2,TGTGCCAGCAGCCGGTGGTTCTCTGGAAACACCATATATTTT,CASSRWFSGNTIYF
-,TRBJ2-4,-,TRBV7-9,TGTGCCAGCAGCTCCCTTAATTCGGTAGCCAAAAACATTCAGTACTTC,CASSSLNSVAKNIQYF
-,TRBJ1-6,-,TRBV6-2/TRBV6-3,TGTGCCAGCAGTTATTTCCCACAGGGCCAACTCCACTTT,CASSYFPQGQLHF
-,TRBJ1-2,-,TRBV19,TGTGCCAGTACTCAGGCAGTTGCGAACTATGGCTACACCTTC,CASTQAVANYGYTF
-,TRBJ1-6,once,TRBV11-1,TGTGCCAGCAGCTGGGGGGTTAATTCACCCCTCCACTTT,CASSWGVNSPLHF
-,TRBJ2-1,-,TRBV19,TGTGCCAGCCTAGGTTTCGGCAATGAGCAGTTCTTC,CASLGFGNEQFF
-,TRBJ1-5,-,TRBV2,TGTGCCAGCAGCAAAGGGACACTTCAGCCCCAGCATTTT,CASSKGTLQPQHF
-,TRBJ1-1,-,TRBV2,TGTGCCAGCAGTGAAGCCTTGACATGGGGAGGGGCTTTCTTT,CASSEALTWGGAFF
TRBD1,TRBJ1-5,-,TRBV27,TGTGCCAGCAGTTTCGGGACAGGGGCTAATCAGCCCCAGCATTTT,CASSFGTGANQPQHF
TRBD1,TRBJ2-3,-,TRBV6-6,TGTGCCAGCAGCCCCGGGACAGGCGGGGGCACAGATACGCAGTATTTT,CASSPGTGGGTDTQYF
TRBD1,TRBJ1-1,-,TRBV28,TGTGCCAGCAGTTTGCCAGGGGGTAACACTGAAGCTTTCTTT,CASSLPGGNTEAFF
TRBD1,TRBJ1-4,-,TRBV10-2,TGCGCCAGCAGTGGGGGGACAGTTGCAACTAATGAAAAACTGTTTTTT,CASSGGTVATNEKLFF
TRBD2,TRBJ2-1,-,TRBV7-2,TGTGCCAGCAGCTTAGATAGCGGGGGACGGAAACAGTTCTTC,CASSLDSGGRKQFF
TRBD1,TRBJ1-3,-,TRBV5-4,TGTGCCAGCAGCCTAGGGACAGCAGCAGGAAACACCATATATTTT,CASSLGTAAGNTIYF
-,TRBJ1-1,-,TRBV15,TGTGCCACCAGCAGAGTTGCAGGATCTGAAGCTTTCTTT,CATSRVAGSEAFF
-,TRBJ2-5,-,TRBV5-1,TGCGCCAGCAGCCAGGGTGTCCGGGAGACCCAGTACTTC,CASSQGVRETQYF
-,TRBJ1-1,few,TRBV6-6,TGTGCCAGCAGTTACGTCAGGGAAACTGAAGCTTTCTTT,CASSYVRETEAFF
-,TRBJ1-1,-,TRBV18,TGTGCCAGCTCACCCGGGGAGGGAGCTTTCTTT,CASSPGEGAFF
TRBD1,TRBJ2-7,-,TRBV10-3,TGTGCCATCGGGAGGGACAGGGGTGCCTACGAGCAGTACTTC,CAIGRDRGAYEQYF
-,TRBJ1-4,-,TRBV4-1,TGCGCCAGCAGCCAAGTCCCGCCCCGGGTCCTAAGGGAAAAACTGTTTTTT,CASSQVPPRVLREKLFF
-,TRBJ2-3,-,TRBV28,TGTGCCAGCAGCCAGGACAGGGATTGGCGGGGGGATACGCAGTATTTT,CASSQDRDWRGDTQYF
-,TRBJ2-6,-,TRBV5-1,TGCGCCAGCAGCCTTGGAAAAGCGACAGGAAGGTCCTCTGGGGCCAACGTCCTGACTTTC,CASSLGKATGRSSGANVLTF
TRBD1,TRBJ1-1,-,TRBV11-2,TGTGCCAGCAGCTTAGGGACAGGGTATGACACTGAAGCTTTCTTT,CASSLGTGYDTEAFF
TRBD1,TRBJ2-3,-,TRBV9,TGTGCCAGCACCAGGACAGGAATGAGGGCAGATACGCAGTATTTT,CASTRTGMRADTQYF
TRBD2,TRBJ2-3,-,TRBV4-1,TGCGCCAGCAGCCAAGAAGGACTAGCGGGTGCAGATACGCAGTATTTT,CASSQEGLAGADTQYF
-,TRBJ2-7,once,TRBV27,TGTGCCAGCAGTTATAGGGGCACGGTGGTGGCCTACGAGCAGTACTTC,CASSYRGTVVAYEQYF
TRBD2,TRBJ2-5,-,TRBV2,TGTGCCAGCAGTGAAGCGAGACTAGCGGGGGCAACGCTACAAGAGACCCAGTACTTC,CASSEARLAGATLQETQYF
TRBD2,TRBJ2-3,-,TRBV7-2,TGTGCCAGCCGACTAGCGGCTAGCACAGATACGCAGTATTTT,CASRLAASTDTQYF
-,TRBJ1-1,-,TRBV10-2,TGCGCCAGCAGTGAGTATGAGACGGAGGGTACTGAAGCTTTCTTT,CASSEYETEGTEAFF
-,TRBJ1-2,-,TRBV18,TGTGCCAGCTCACCAGGACAGCTCTATGGCTACACCTTC,CASSPGQLYGYTF
-,TRBJ2-5,once,TRBV18,TGTGCCAGCTCACCCTTAATGGACTCCCGGGAGACCCAGTACTTC,CASSPLMDSRETQYF
-,TRBJ1-3,-,TRBV9,TGTGCCAGCAGCGGCGCGGGGAGCTCTGGAAACACCATATATTTT,CASSGAGSSGNTIYF
TRBD2,TRBJ2-5,-,TRBV5-4,TGTGCCAGCAGAAGGGCTAGCGGGGGGCAAGAGACCCAGTACTTC,CASRRASGGQETQYF
TRBD1,TRBJ2-7,-,TRBV5-5,TGTGCCAGCAGCAGGAGGACAGGGGTCACTGGGGAGCAGTACTTC,CASSRRTGVTGEQYF
TRBD2,TRBJ2-4,-,TRBV24-1,TGTGCCACCAGTGATCGGACTAGCGGGGGGTCCCCCCAGTACTTC,CATSDRTSGGSPQYF
-,TRBJ2-3,-,TRBV27,TGTGCCAGCACTCCCACCTTGGGGAGGGATACGCAGTATTTT,CASTPTLGRDTQYF
-,TRBJ1-1,once,TRBV5-1,TGCGCCAGCAGCTCGCAGGGGTTAACTGAAGCTTTCTTT,CASSSQGLTEAFF
-,TRBJ2-1,-,TRBV7-2,TGTGCCAGCAGCCCAAATAGGAGAGGAGAGCAGTTCTTC,CASSPNRRGEQFF
TRBD1,TRBJ1-2,-,TRBV18,TGTGCCAGCTCACTCCCCGACAGGGGATCGTGGTATGGCTACACCTTC,CASSLPDRGSWYGYTF
TRBD2,TRBJ2-1,-,TRBV3-1/TRBV3-2,TGTGCCAGCAGCCTCAGCGTAGCGGGGGTTAATGAGCAGTTCTTC,CASSLSVAGVNEQFF
TRBD2,TRBJ2-1,-,TRBV19,TGTGCCAGTAGTCCGCAGGGACTAGCGGGGGGGAGCTCCTACAATGAGCAGTTCTTC,CASSPQGLAGGSSYNEQFF
-,TRBJ1-5,few,TRBV24-1,TGTGCCACCAGTGATCCGTTAGGGGGCAATCAGCCCCAGCATTTT,CATSDPLGGNQPQHF
TRBD2,TRBJ2-7,-,TRBV7-9,TGTGCCAGCAGCTTTTCCGGGACTAGTAACGAGCAGTACTTC,CASSFSGTSNEQYF
-,TRBJ2-7,-,TRBV9,TGTGCCAGCAGCGTAGGGGAGTACGAGCAGTACTTC,CASSVGEYEQYF
TRBD1,TRBJ2-2,once,TRBV5-1,TGCGCCAGCAGACACGACAGGGTAGGCAACACCGGGGAGCTGTTTTTT,CASRHDRVGNTGELFF
-,TRBJ1-5,few,TRBV19,TGTGCCAGTAGTATAGTATTGGGCAGGAGCAATCAGCCCCAGCATTTT,CASSIVLGRSNQPQHF
-,TRBJ1-1,-,TRBV19,TGTGCCAGTAGTATTGTAGTGAACACTGAAGCTTTCTTT,CASSIVVNTEAFF
TRBD1,TRBJ1-1,-,TRBV7-9,TGTGCCAGCAGCTTAGCCTCCACAGGGGGGCGGACTGAAGCTTTCTTT,CASSLASTGGRTEAFF
TRBD1,TRBJ2-2,-,TRBV3-1/TRBV3-2,TGTGCCAGCAGCCAGTGGGGTAGGACAGGGAACGGGGAGCTGTTTTTT,CASSQWGRTGNGELFF
-,TRBJ1-3,-,TRBV5-6,TGTGCCAGCAGCTTCTGGGGGACACTAGGAAACACCATATATTTT,CASSFWGTLGNTIYF
-,TRBJ1-2,-,TRBV12-3/TRBV12-4,TGTGCCAGCAGCCCGACGGGTAACTATGGCTACACCTTC,CASSPTGNYGYTF
-,TRBJ2-5,-,TRBV2,TGTGCCAGCAACGCGGCACGACCGTCCGGGACCCAGTACTTC,CASNAARPSGTQYF